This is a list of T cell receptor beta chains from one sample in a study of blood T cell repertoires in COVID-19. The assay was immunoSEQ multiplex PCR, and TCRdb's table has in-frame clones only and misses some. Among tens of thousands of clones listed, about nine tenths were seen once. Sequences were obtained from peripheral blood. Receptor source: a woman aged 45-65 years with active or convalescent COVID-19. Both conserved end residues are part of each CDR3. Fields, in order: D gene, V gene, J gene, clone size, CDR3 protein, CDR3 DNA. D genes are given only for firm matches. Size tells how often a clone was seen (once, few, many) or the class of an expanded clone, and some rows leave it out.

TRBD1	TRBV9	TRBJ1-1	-	CASSARQGGIPEAFF	TGTGCCAGCAGCGCCCGACAGGGGGGGATCCCTGAAGCTTTCTTT
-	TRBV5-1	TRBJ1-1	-	CASSFRENTEAFF	TGCGCCAGCAGCTTCAGGGAGAACACTGAAGCTTTCTTT
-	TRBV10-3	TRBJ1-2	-	CAIGSPSNYGYTF	TGTGCCATCGGCTCCCCTTCTAACTATGGCTACACCTTC
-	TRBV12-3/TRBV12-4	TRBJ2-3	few	CASRRGSDTQYF	TGTGCCAGCAGGAGAGGGTCAGATACGCAGTATTTT
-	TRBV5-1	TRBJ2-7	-	CASSPTTGFSYEQYF	TGCGCCAGCAGCCCGACGACAGGTTTCTCCTACGAGCAGTACTTC
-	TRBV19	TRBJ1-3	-	CASSIGGGSGNTIYF	TGTGCCAGTAGTATTGGAGGAGGCTCTGGAAACACCATATATTTT
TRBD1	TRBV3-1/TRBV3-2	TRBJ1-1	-	CASSPTGARNTEAFF	TGTGCCAGCAGCCCTACAGGGGCACGGAACACTGAAGCTTTCTTT
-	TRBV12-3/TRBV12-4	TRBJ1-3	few	CASTFSGNTIYF	TGTGCCAGCACCTTCTCTGGAAACACCATATATTTT
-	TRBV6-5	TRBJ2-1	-	CASETGGTPRGEQFF	TGTGCCAGCGAAACGGGGGGTACACCCAGGGGTGAGCAGTTCTTC
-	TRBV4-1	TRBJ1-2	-	CASSHPLTGPNYGYTF	TGCGCCAGCAGCCACCCCTTGACAGGACCTAACTATGGCTACACCTTC
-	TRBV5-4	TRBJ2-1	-	CASSPDSPNEQFF	TGTGCCAGCAGCCCGGACAGTCCCAATGAGCAGTTCTTC
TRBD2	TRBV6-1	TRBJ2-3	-	CASSATSGGLSTDTQYF	TGTGCCAGCAGTGCGACTAGCGGGGGACTTAGCACAGATACGCAGTATTTT
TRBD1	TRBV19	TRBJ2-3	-	CASISRTGTQYF	TGTGCCAGTATTTCCAGGACAGGTACGCAGTATTTT
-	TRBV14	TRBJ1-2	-	CASSQSMGLGYTF	TGTGCCAGCAGCCAAAGTATGGGGCTTGGCTACACCTTC
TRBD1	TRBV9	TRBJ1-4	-	CASAGTGGILFF	TGTGCCAGCGCTGGGACAGGGGGAATACTGTTTTTT
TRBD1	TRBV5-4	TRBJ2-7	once	CASSFKDRGREQYF	TGTGCCAGCAGCTTTAAGGACAGGGGGCGTGAGCAGTACTTC
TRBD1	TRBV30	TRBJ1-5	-	CAWRQGGGNQPQHF	TGTGCCTGGAGACAGGGGGGCGGCAATCAGCCCCAGCATTTT
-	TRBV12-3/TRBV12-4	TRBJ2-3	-	CASSRLGTDTQYF	TGTGCCAGCAGCCGACTAGGCACAGATACGCAGTATTTT
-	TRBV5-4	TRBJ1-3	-	CASSRGQQNTIYF	TGTGCCAGCAGCCGGGGACAACAAAACACCATATATTTT
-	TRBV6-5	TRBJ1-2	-	CASSYSPGANYGYTF	TGTGCCAGCAGTTACTCCCCCGGAGCTAACTATGGCTACACCTTC
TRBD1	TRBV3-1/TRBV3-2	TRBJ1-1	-	CASSLRQGLSEAFF	TGTGCCAGCAGCCTTCGACAGGGTTTAAGTGAAGCTTTCTTT
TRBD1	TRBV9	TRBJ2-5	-	CASSVDGTDQETQYF	TGTGCCAGCAGCGTAGACGGGACAGACCAAGAGACCCAGTACTTC
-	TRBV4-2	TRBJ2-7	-	CASSQDRGTPHYEQYF	TGTGCCAGCAGCCAAGATCGAGGTACCCCCCACTACGAGCAGTACTTC
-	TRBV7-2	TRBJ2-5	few	CASSQGKTQYF	TGTGCCAGCAGCCAGGGGAAGACCCAGTACTTC
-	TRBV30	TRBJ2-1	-	CAWSGAGATIVDEQFF	TGTGCCTGGAGTGGGGCGGGGGCTACAATCGTCGATGAGCAGTTCTTC
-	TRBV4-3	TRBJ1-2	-	CASSQETANYGYTF	TGCGCCAGCAGCCAAGAAACAGCCAACTATGGCTACACCTTC
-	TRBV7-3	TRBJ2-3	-	CASSPGSGTDTQYF	TGTGCCAGCTCCCCGGGGTCCGGCACAGATACGCAGTATTTT
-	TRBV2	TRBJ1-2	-	CASRETGFYGYTF	TGTGCCAGCAGGGAGACTGGCTTCTATGGCTACACCTTC
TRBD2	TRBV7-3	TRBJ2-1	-	CASSPLGTSGGTLREQFF	TGTGCCAGCAGCCCCTTAGGGACTAGCGGGGGAACTTTGAGAGAGCAGTTCTTC
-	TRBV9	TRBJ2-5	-	CASSGTGFSETQYF	TGTGCCAGCAGCGGAACAGGGTTTTCAGAGACCCAGTACTTC
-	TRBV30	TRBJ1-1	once	CAWRPPRVLNTEAFF	TGTGCCTGGAGACCCCCCCGGGTTCTGAACACTGAAGCTTTCTTT
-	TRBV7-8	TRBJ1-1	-	CASSLIVGPNLNTEAFF	TGTGCCAGCAGCTTAATCGTGGGCCCCAATTTGAACACTGAAGCTTTCTTT
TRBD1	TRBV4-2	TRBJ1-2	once	CASSQDGTGGAGYGYTF	TGTGCCAGCAGCCAAGATGGGACAGGGGGCGCCGGCTATGGCTACACCTTC
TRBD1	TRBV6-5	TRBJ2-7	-	CASTWDSGYEQYF	TGTGCCAGCACCTGGGACAGTGGGTACGAGCAGTACTTC
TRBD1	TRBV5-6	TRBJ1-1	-	CASSESYRGTEAFF	TGTGCCAGCAGCGAATCCTACAGGGGCACTGAAGCTTTCTTT
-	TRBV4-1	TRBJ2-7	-	CASSQDEAVQYF	TGCGCCAGCAGCCAAGACGAGGCAGTTCAGTACTTC
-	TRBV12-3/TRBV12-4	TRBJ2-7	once	CASTQNYEQYF	TGTGCCAGCACCCAGAACTACGAGCAGTACTTC
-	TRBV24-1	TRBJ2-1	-	CATSGRANNEQFF	TGTGCCACCAGTGGGCGGGCCAACAATGAGCAGTTCTTC
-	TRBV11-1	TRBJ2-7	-	CASSPRPREQYF	TGTGCCAGCAGCCCCCGCCCGAGGGAGCAGTACTTC
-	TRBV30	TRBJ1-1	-	CAWREGLTEAFF	TGTGCCTGGCGGGAGGGATTGACTGAAGCTTTCTTT
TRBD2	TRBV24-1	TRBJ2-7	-	CATSDQAPGGVYEQYF	TGTGCCACCAGTGACCAAGCCCCGGGAGGGGTCTACGAGCAGTACTTC
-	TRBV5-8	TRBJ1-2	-	CASSLSGGAYGYTF	TGTGCCAGCAGCTTATCCGGGGGGGCCTATGGCTACACCTTC
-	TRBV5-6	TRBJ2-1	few	CASSSQGYEQFF	TGTGCCAGCAGCTCACAGGGATATGAGCAGTTCTTC
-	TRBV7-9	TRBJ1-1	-	CASSLGGAEAFF	TGTGCCAGCAGCTTAGGGGGCGCTGAAGCTTTCTTT